The next 29 T cell receptor beta chains were all read from a single sample in a study of T cell clonality in common variable immunodeficiency. Data came from immunoSEQ multiplex PCR; TCRdb stores just in-frame clones and leaves some out. Singletons are absent from the sample, which has roughly 58,000 clones. The specimen sequenced was peripheral blood mononuclear cells. Receptors originate from a person aged 18-70 years in good health.

This clone has a count of ten or more. The missing CDR3 end, 3 residues past where the read stops, is filled in from the germline J gene. The chain couples TRBV23-1 to TRBJ1-6; 7 nucleotides align to TRBD1. TRBV23-1 counts as an open reading frame of uncertain function. J gave up 0 bases and V 8 bases, and 4 bases lay outside the gene matches. CDR3 length equals 15 residues. The sequenced CDR3 bases are TGCGCCAGCGGGACAGCGAGCTCCTATAATTCACCC. This gives the protein CASGTASSYNSP. The full CDR3 is CASGTASSYNSPLHF.

Ten or more counts support this clone. The CDR3 end lies 3 residues beyond the end of the read and is filled in from the germline J gene. This chain links TRBV10-3 with TRBJ1-2, with D uncertain. With 8 bases removed from V and 0 bases from J, the gap between germline ends came to 7 bases. The germline gives CDR1 ENHRY, CDR2 SYGVKD. This CDR3 has 12 residues. This CDR3 is CAIQRANYGYTF. CDR3 DNA (partial): TGTGCCATCCAGCGAGCTAACTATGGC.

Concerning this clone itself: The read terminates 3 residues before the CDR3 end, so the remaining end is supplied by the germline J gene. The chain carries TRBV7-3 and TRBJ2-4; 8 bases map to TRBD2. The germline V gene has CDR1 SGHTA and CDR2 FQGTGA. CDR3 length: 14 amino acids. Incomplete CDR3 DNA: TGTGCCAGCAGTCCGATCGGGGGGGAGGATGGT. Translated: CASSPIGGEDG. The CDR3 in its entirety is CASSPIGGEDGQYF.

In its sample, this clone was seen many times. The missing CDR3 end, 3 residues past where the read stops, is filled in from the germline J gene. V usage is TRBV30 and J usage is TRBJ1-2; D is possibly TRBD1 (6 bases). The CDR3 has 13 amino acids. V lost 5 bases and J 6 bases, leaving 16 bases between the germline ends. Germline CDR1 GTSNPN, CDR2 SVGIG (reference sequence). CDR3 residues: CAWVGGRSDGYTF. The CDR3 DNA, read in part, is TGTGCCTGGGTTGGGGGCCGGAGCGATGGC.

This clone was observed at least ten times. The read gets to within 3 residues of the CDR3 end, and the germline J gene fills in the rest. This chain links TRBV5-1 with TRBJ2-3; a possible D gene is TRBD1 (5 bases). The CDR3 is 14 amino acids. Germline V CDR1 and CDR2: SGHRS, YFSETQ. Trimming stripped 4 bases from V and 0 bases from J, with 9 bases between. The CDR3 bases that were read are TGCGCCAGCAGCGGTGACAGAAGCACAGATACG. Its protein product is CASSGDRSTDT. The whole CDR3 sequence is CASSGDRSTDTQYF. Looking up the rest from reference TRBV5-1 and TRBJ2-3 gives the full variable domain: KAGVTQTPRYLIKTRGQQVTLSCSPISGHRSVSWYQQTPGQGLQFLFEYFSETQRNKGNFPGRFSGRQFSNSRSEMNVSTLELGDSALYLCASSGDRSTDTQYFGPGTRLTVL.

This clone occurred a few times. The read ends 3 residues shy of where the CDR3 ends; the end is completed using the germline J gene. The V call is TRBV7-2, the J call TRBJ1-1; TRBD1 is a possible D gene (6 bases). From germline, CDR1 is SGHTA and CDR2 FQGNSA. The CDR3 loop spans 15 amino acids. V lost 0 bases, J lost 4 bases, and 12 bases lay in between. CDR3 sequence: CASSLAPQGATEAFF. The covered CDR3 bases are TGTGCCAGCAGCTTAGCCCCACAGGGTGCCACTGAA.

This clone was found many times. The read comes to an end 3 residues before the CDR3 does, leaving the germline J gene to fill in the end. This chain connects TRBV2 to TRBJ1-1; 9 bases align to TRBD1. Germline V gives CDR1 SNHLY, CDR2 FYNNEI. This CDR3 spans 13 amino acids. This CDR3 is CASITQGAEGAFF. The CDR3 DNA, read in part, is TGTGCCAGCATTACACAGGGGGCTGAGGGG.

In this sample, this clone turned up many times. Read coverage stops 3 residues before the CDR3 terminus; the germline J gene supplies the remainder. The chain employs TRBV5-6 and TRBJ2-7, with 14 bases identical to TRBD2. Germline V gene sequence: CDR1 SGHDT, CDR2 YYEEEE. The CDR3 is 14 amino acids. V gave up 5 bases and J gave up 5 bases; unmatched junction bases: 3. The CDR3 spells CASRGLAGGHEQYF. The CDR3 bases that were read are TGTGCCAGCAGAGGACTAGCGGGAGGTCACGAG.

This clone has a count of ten or more. The sequenced fragment ends 3 residues before the CDR3 boundary, so the rest is inferred from the germline J gene. V and J are TRBV6-1 and TRBJ1-2, with TRBD1 identical over 9 bases. V was pared by 3 bases and J by 5 bases, with 4 bases of the junction left unmatched. CDR1 is MNHNS and CDR2 is SASEGT in the germline V gene. The CDR3 is 14 residues long. The CDR3 spells CASSEGDRDYGYTF. CDR3 DNA, as far as it was read: TGTGCCAGCAGTGAGGGGGACAGGGATTATGGC.

This clone has ten or more counts. Coverage ceases 3 residues before the CDR3 finishes, and the germline J gene fills in the end. This sequence joins TRBV2 and TRBJ2-5; 8 bases are shared with TRBD2. There are 15 residues in the CDR3. The J segment lost 5 bases and the V segment lost 4 bases, leaving 9 bases of the junction unmatched. Germline CDR1 is SNHLY and CDR2 is FYNNEI. The CDR3 is CASSAPGLGGETQYF. Partial CDR3 DNA: TGTGCCAGCAGTGCCCCGGGACTAGGGGGGGAGACC.

This clone was detected ten times or more. The read ends 3 residues before the CDR3 terminus; that terminus is restored from the germline J gene. V gene TRBV20-1 combines with J gene TRBJ2-1; 8 bases are shared with TRBD1. Per the germline V gene, CDR1 is DFQATT and CDR2 is SNEGSKA (reference sequence). V was clipped by 5 bases and J by 2 bases; unmatched bases: 2. The CDR3 runs 13 residues. CDR3 DNA (partial): TGCAGTGCTGAGACAGGGGCCTACAATGAG. It codes for CSAETGAYNE. The entire CDR3 reads CSAETGAYNEQFF.

This clone appeared many times. The CDR3 end lies 3 residues beyond the end of the read and is filled in from the germline J gene. This sequence joins TRBV19 and TRBJ2-3; 8 bases are a match to TRBD1. Germline CDR1 reads LNHDA; CDR2 reads SQIVND (reference sequence). CDR3 size: 16 residues. J lost 4 bases, V lost 5 bases, and 11 bases had no gene match. The CDR3 sequence: CASSGLPGQVADTQYF. Partial CDR3 DNA: TGTGCCAGTAGTGGACTTCCGGGACAGGTGGCAGATACG.

This clone was detected only a few times. The missing CDR3 end, 3 residues past where the read stops, is filled in from the germline J gene. The rearrangement links TRBV2 to TRBJ2-1; 11 nucleotides match TRBD2. CDR1 is SNHLY and CDR2 is FYNNEI in the germline V gene. V lost 5 bases and J lost 3; bases outside the gene matches: 3. The CDR3 extends over 15 amino acids. Incomplete CDR3 DNA: TGTGCCAGCAGTTTCCTAGCGGGGGGCTACAATGAG. It yields the protein CASSFLAGGYNE. The CDR3, in full, reads CASSFLAGGYNEQFF.

The table lists this clone with many counts. The read comes to an end 3 residues before the CDR3 does, leaving the germline J gene to fill in the end. This chain uses TRBV5-1 with TRBJ2-3, with D maybe TRBD1 (5 bases). V lost 3 bases to trimming and J lost 2 bases, with 13 bases between them. The CDR3 extends over 15 amino acids. Germline values: CDR1 SGHRS, CDR2 YFSETQ. The sequenced part of the CDR3 DNA is TGCGCCAGCAGCTGGGGCGGCTTGACCACAGATACG. It yields the protein CASSWGGLTTDT. The whole CDR3 protein is CASSWGGLTTDTQYF.

In this sample, this clone turned up many times. The read stops 3 residues short of the end of the CDR3; the missing end is completed from the germline J gene. The chain carries TRBV5-1 and TRBJ2-7, with 9 nucleotides matching TRBD2. V dropped 1 base and J dropped 1; count of bases not matched to a gene: 9. The CDR3 runs to 17 residues. Germline V gene sequence: CDR1 SGHRS, CDR2 YFSETQ. The CDR3 DNA, read in part, is TGCGCCAGCAGCTTGAGTCCTAGCGGGATGGGGTCCTACGAG. Amino acids: CASSLSPSGMGSYE. The entire CDR3 sequence reads CASSLSPSGMGSYEQYF.

This clone was seen ten or more times. Read coverage stops 3 residues before the CDR3 terminus; the germline J gene supplies the remainder. The chain has TRBV5-1 and TRBJ2-1; TRBD2 might be the D (7 bases). Germline V lookup: CDR1 SGHRS, CDR2 YFSETQ. The CDR3 length is 18 residues. V lost 3 bases, J lost 1 base, and 20 bases lay in between. CDR3 DNA, as far as it was read: TGCGCCAGCAGCTCCCGGGGCGGGGGCGGGAATTCCTACAATGAG. It specifies CASSSRGGGGNSYNE. The CDR3 in full is CASSSRGGGGNSYNEQFF.

This clone was recorded many times. Read data end 3 residues before the CDR3 end; the end is taken from the germline J gene. V is TRBV5-1 and J is TRBJ2-1, with D tentatively TRBD2 (6 bases). CDR3 length: 15 residues. The V end lost 0 bases, the J end lost 6 bases, and 13 bases lay between the germline ends. Germline lookup yields CDR1 SGHRS and CDR2 YFSETQ. The sequenced part of the CDR3 DNA is TGCGCCAGCAGCTTGGCGCGGGGTGGGAGCAATGAG. Translating gives CASSLARGGSNE. The complete CDR3 reads CASSLARGGSNEQFF.

This clone is labeled medium-sized. The read terminates 3 residues before the CDR3 end, so the remaining end is supplied by the germline J gene. The rearrangement links TRBV6-4 to TRBJ2-1; no definite D call. This CDR3 comprises 13 residues. Trimming removed 4 bases from V and 0 bases from J, with 4 bases in between. Germline V gene sequence: CDR1 MRHNA, CDR2 SNTAGT. CDR3 in amino acids: CASSAGSYNEQFF. The sequenced part of the CDR3 DNA is TGTGCCAGCAGTGCGGGCTCCTACAATGAG.

In its sample, this clone was seen many times. The read finishes 3 residues shy of the CDR3 end, and the germline J gene is used to complete it. The chain combines TRBV13 with TRBJ1-1, with D tentatively TRBD1 (6 bases). Trimming cost V 11 bases and J 0 bases, with 16 bases left between them. The CDR3 loop spans 14 amino acids. The germline V gene has CDR1 PRHDT and CDR2 FYEKMQ (reference sequence). The covered CDR3 bases are TGTGCCTCTCGAACGGGGGGCATGAACACTGAA. It specifies CASRTGGMNTE. The full CDR3 protein reads CASRTGGMNTEAFF.

This clone was seen a handful of times. From the germline J gene comes the end of the CDR3, since the read stops 3 residues before it. The chain has TRBV7-9 and TRBJ1-1; D is undetermined. The length of the CDR3 is 15 residues. V lost 6 bases to trimming and J lost 4 bases, with 18 bases between them. Germline assignment: CDR1 SEHNR and CDR2 FQNEAQ (reference sequence). The part of the CDR3 DNA that was read is TGTGCCAGCAGGGAAGCGGGTCGCTCGGGCACTGAA. Its translation: CASREAGRSGTE. In full, the CDR3 reads CASREAGRSGTEAFF.

In regard to this clone: With the read ending 3 residues before the CDR3 end, the germline J gene is used to fill in that end. The chain recombines TRBV19 with TRBJ1-2, with D unresolved. The CDR3 covers 13 residues. CDR1 is LNHDA and CDR2 is SQIVND in the germline V gene (reference sequence). CDR3 region: CASRVAGADTYTF. The sequenced part of the CDR3 DNA is TGTGCCAGTAGGGTAGCGGGAGCAGATACC. Using reference TRBV19 and TRBJ1-2 for the parts outside the CDR3, the full variable domain is DGGITQSPKYLFRKEGQNVTLSCEQNLNHDAMYWYRQDPGQGLRLIYYSQIVNDFQKGDIAEGYSVSREKKESFPLTVTSAQKNPTAFYLCASRVAGADTYTFGSGTRLTVV.

At least ten counts were recorded for this clone. The CDR3 end lies 3 residues beyond the end of the read and is filled in from the germline J gene. The chain recombines TRBV19 with TRBJ2-6, with D possibly being TRBD1 (5 bases). In germline, CDR1 is LNHDA, CDR2 SQIVND (reference sequence). The CDR3 has 17 residues. Trimming pared 6 bases from V and 2 bases from J, leaving 17 bases between. The CDR3 DNA, read in part, is TGTGCCAGTAGCCCGAGAACCAGGGTGACTGGGGCCAACGTC. This translates into CASSPRTRVTGANV. The whole CDR3 is CASSPRTRVTGANVLTF.

Only a few counts were recorded for this clone. The read halts 3 residues ahead of the CDR3 end, with the missing end drawn from the germline J gene. The chain uses TRBV7-9 and TRBJ1-2; D may be TRBD1 (5 bases). CDR3 size: 13 residues. V lost 4 bases and J 5 bases, leaving 11 bases between the germline ends. Germline CDR1 is SEHNR and CDR2 is FQNEAQ (reference sequence). This CDR3 is CASSYRGEYGYTF. The covered CDR3 bases are TGTGCCAGCAGCTACCGGGGGGAATATGGC.

This clone was counted ten times or more. The read halts 3 residues ahead of the CDR3 end, with the missing end drawn from the germline J gene. The genes are TRBV20-1 and TRBJ2-3; the match to TRBD1 covers 7 bases. CDR3 length: 15 amino acids. CDR1 DFQATT and CDR2 SNEGSKA come from the germline V gene (reference sequence). The DNA read from the CDR3 is TGCAGTGCTTTCTCTACACACAGGGGACCTGAGACG. Residues: CSAFSTHRGPET. The full CDR3 is CSAFSTHRGPETQYF.

There are many counts of this clone. The read is 3 residues too short to cover the CDR3 end, so that end is filled in from the germline J gene. The V gene is TRBV6-2 or TRBV6-3, the J gene TRBJ2-5; TRBD1 is a possible D gene (5 bases). The CDR3 contains 16 residues. The germline V and J ends were trimmed by 2 bases and 5 bases, with 18 bases remaining between them. Germline assignment: CDR1 MNHEY and CDR2 SVGEGT. CDR3 residues: CASSYQGGRGSETQYF. The sequenced part of the CDR3 DNA is TGTGCCAGCAGTTACCAGGGTGGGCGTGGCAGTGAGACC.

This clone occurred many times. From the germline J gene comes the end of the CDR3, since the read stops 3 residues before it. The V call is TRBV14, the J call TRBJ1-2, with D uncertain. CDR3 length equals 12 residues. CDR1 and CDR2 (germline): SGHDN, FVKESK. CDR3 bases read: TGTGCCAGCAGCCCATCGGCCAGGGGC. This gives the protein CASSPSARG. The complete CDR3 reads CASSPSARGYTF.

This clone was recorded at least ten times. The read ends 3 residues shy of where the CDR3 ends; the end is completed using the germline J gene. V is TRBV5-1 and J is TRBJ2-3, with D possibly matching TRBD2 (5 bases). CDR3 length: 14 amino acids. Germline V CDR1 and CDR2: SGHRS, YFSETQ. Trimming pared 3 bases from V and 3 bases from J, leaving 11 bases between. This chain's CDR3 is CASSSGWSTDTQYF. The CDR3 DNA, read in part, is TGCGCCAGCAGCTCGGGGTGGAGTACAGATACG.

This clone was recorded many times. The CDR3 end falls 3 residues outside the read, so it is completed with the germline J gene. This sequence joins TRBV14 and TRBJ2-5; 9 bases are shared with TRBD1. Unmatched junction bases numbered 5, after V lost 4 bases and J lost 2 bases. The V gene's germline CDR1 is SGHDN and CDR2 FVKESK. The CDR3 totals 15 residues. The CDR3 protein is CASSPYDRGQETQYF. The sequenced CDR3 bases are TGTGCCAGCAGCCCCTATGACAGGGGGCAAGAGACC.

This clone was seen repeatedly, ten times or more. The read ends 3 residues before the CDR3 terminus; that terminus is restored from the germline J gene. This chain joins TRBV13 and TRBJ1-2; D is unclear. CDR1 is PRHDT, CDR2 FYEKMQ, per germline (reference sequence). The CDR3 has 15 residues. CDR3 sequence: CASSLRLYRTDVYTF. The DNA read from the CDR3 is TGTGCCAGCAGCTTAAGGTTGTACCGTACAGATGTC.